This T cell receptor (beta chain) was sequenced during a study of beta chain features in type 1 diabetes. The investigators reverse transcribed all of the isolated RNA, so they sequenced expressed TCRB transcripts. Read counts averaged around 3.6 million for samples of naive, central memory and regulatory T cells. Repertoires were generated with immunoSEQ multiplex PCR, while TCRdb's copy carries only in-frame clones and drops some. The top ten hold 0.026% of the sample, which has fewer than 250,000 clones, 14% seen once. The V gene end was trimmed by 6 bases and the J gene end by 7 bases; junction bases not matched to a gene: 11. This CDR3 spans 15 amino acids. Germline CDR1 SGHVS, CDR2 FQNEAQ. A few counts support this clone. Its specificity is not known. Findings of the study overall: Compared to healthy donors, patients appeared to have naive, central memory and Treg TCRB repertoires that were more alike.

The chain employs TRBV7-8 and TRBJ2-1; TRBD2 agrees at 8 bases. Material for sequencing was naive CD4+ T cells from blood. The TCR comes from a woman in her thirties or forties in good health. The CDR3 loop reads CASRRESGGRNEQFF. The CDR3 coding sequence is TGTGCCAGCAGAAGGGAGAGCGGGGGTAGGAATGAGCAGTTCTTC.